This T cell receptor (beta chain) is from a study of T cells after yellow fever vaccination. The study's findings and limits: Reappearing after the booster were most of the clones from primary vaccination (about 95% CD4, approximately 85% CD8).

Germline trimming cut 7 bases from V and 3 bases from J; bases unmatched to any gene: 6. This CDR3 spans 14 amino acids. In germline, CDR1 is DFQATT, CDR2 SNEGSKA (reference sequence). TCRdb called the 5' RACE reads again in MiXCR, with one record for every CDR3 protein. The sample carries 550,000 to 750,000 distinct CDR3 sequences, roughly 14% recorded once. With regard to this clonotype: Its antigen is not known.

This TCR came from a young man who received the YFV17D yellow fever vaccine. The source material was PBMCs, sampled on the day of the yellow fever booster vaccination. V usage is TRBV20-1 and J usage is TRBJ1-5; 10 nucleotides agree with TRBD1. The CDR3 here is CSVDRGRNNQPQHF. The CDR3 nucleotides read TGCAGTGTTGACAGGGGGCGTAACAATCAGCCCCAGCATTTT.